The next 2 T cell receptor beta chains were all read from a single sample in a study of CD8+CD57+ T cells in acquired aplastic anemia. Template material for TCR beta VDJ and CDR3 profiling consisted of genomic DNA. TCRdb fed the reads into MiXCR, producing one record per CDR3 protein. The sample carries about 400,000 distinct CDR3 sequences, 55% to 75% recorded once. Sequencing was carried out using sorted CD4+, CD8+, or CD8+CD57+ T cells (not recorded which) from PBMCs. The receptors were sampled from a human donor in good health, serving as a control.

The chain couples TRBV7-3 to TRBJ1-1; possibly TRBD1 for D (5 bases). V dropped 2 bases and J dropped 9 bases, with 19 bases sitting between them. This CDR3 region has 15 residues. CDR1 SGHTA and CDR2 FQGTGA come from the germline V gene. CDR3 sequence reads: CASSLDSGGKTQAFF. The CDR3 region has the DNA TGTGCCAGCAGCTTAGATTCGGGGGGGAAAACACAAGCTTTCTTT.

Concerning this clonotype itself: No conserved phenylalanine or tryptophan ends this CDR3, so it is likely a read error. It is unclear where the CDR3 begins or ends on the DNA, so no DNA is shown, and the CDR3 is as TCRdb lists it. The chain employs TRBV7-2 and TRBJ1-2. The CDR3 numbers 13 amino acids, ends counted. Germline loops: CDR1 SGHTA, CDR2 FQGNSA. The CDR3 here is CASSLGSNYGNTY.